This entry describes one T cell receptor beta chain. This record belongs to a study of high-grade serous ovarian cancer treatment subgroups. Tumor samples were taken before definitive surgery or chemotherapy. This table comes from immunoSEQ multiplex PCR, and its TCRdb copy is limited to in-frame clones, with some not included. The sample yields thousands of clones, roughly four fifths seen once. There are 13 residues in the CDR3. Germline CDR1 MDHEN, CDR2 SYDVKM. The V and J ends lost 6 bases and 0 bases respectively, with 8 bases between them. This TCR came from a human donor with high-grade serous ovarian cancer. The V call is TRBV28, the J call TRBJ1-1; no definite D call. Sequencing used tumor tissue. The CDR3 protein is CASRISMNTEAFF. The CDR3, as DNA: TGTGCCAGCAGGATTAGCATGAACACTGAAGCTTTCTTT.